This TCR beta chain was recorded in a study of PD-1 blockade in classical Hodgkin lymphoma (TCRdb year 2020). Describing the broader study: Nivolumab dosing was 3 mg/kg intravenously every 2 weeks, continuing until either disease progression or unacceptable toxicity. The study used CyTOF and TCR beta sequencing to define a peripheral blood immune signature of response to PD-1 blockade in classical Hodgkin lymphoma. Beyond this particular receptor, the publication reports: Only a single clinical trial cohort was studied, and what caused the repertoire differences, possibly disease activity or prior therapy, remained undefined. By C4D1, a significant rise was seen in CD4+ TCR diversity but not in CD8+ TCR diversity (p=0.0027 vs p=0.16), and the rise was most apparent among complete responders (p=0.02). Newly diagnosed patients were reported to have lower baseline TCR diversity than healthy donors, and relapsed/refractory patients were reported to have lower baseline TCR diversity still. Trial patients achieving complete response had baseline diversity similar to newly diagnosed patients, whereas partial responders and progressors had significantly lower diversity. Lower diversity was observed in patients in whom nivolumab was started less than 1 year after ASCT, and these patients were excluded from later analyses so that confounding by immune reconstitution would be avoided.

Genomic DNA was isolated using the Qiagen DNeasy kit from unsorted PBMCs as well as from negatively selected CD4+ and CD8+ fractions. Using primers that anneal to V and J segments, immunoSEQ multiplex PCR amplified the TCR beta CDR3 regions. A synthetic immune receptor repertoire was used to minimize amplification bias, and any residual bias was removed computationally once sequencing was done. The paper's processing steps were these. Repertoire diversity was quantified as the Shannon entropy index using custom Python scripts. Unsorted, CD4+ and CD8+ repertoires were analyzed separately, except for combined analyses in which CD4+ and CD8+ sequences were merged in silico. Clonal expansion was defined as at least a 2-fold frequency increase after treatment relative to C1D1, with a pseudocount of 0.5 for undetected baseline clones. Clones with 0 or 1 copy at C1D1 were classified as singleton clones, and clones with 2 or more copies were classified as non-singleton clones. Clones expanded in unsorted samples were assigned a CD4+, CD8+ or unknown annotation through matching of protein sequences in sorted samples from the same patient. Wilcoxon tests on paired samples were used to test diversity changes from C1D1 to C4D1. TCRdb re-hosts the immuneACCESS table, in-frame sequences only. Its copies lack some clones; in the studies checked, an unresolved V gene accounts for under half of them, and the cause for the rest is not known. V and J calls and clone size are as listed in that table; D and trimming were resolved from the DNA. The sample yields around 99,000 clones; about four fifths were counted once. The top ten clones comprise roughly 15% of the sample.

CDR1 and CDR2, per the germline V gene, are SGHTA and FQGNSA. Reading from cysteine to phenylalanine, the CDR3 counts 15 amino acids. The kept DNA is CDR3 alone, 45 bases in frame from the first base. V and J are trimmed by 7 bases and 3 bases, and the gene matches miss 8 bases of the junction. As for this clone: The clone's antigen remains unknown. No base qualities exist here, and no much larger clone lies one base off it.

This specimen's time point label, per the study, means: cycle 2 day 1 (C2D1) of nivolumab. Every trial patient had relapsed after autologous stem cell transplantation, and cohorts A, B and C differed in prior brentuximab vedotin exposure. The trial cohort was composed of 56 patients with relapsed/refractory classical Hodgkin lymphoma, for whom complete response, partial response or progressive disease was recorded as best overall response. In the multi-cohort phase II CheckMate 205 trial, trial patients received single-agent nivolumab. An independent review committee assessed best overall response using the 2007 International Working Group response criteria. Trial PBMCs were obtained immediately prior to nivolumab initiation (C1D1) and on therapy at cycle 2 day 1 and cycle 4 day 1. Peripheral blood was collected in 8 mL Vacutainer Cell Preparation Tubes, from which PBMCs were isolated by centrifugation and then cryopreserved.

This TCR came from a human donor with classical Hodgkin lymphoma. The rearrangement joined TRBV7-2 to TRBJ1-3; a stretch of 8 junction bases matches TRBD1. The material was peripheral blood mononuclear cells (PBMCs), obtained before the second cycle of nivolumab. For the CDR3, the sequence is CASTLIQGGGNTIYF. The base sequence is TGTGCCAGCACCCTAATACAGGGGGGTGGAAACACCATATATTTT.